The source of this TCR beta chain is a study of T-cell reconstitution after alpha-beta-depleted transplantation in children. Study-wide results and limits: It was reported that alpha-beta T cells came from several hundred expanded graft clones (about two months after transplant).

Germline CDR1 and CDR2: DFQATT and SNEGSKA (reference sequence). With 6 bases removed from V and 2 bases from J, the gap between germline ends came to 4 bases. This CDR3 is 10 amino acids long. During its preparation, the TCRbeta library received unique molecular identifiers. TCRdb fed the PCR reads into MiXCR, producing one record per CDR3 protein. The top ten hold approximately 11% of the sample, which has 250,000 to 400,000 distinct CDR3 sequences, approximately 23% seen once. Of note for this clonotype: Its antigen is unidentified.

This specimen was PBMCs, mostly from graft donor cells, taken 180 days after TCRalphabeta/CD19-depleted stem cell transplant. The receptor was derived from a male patient younger than 18 who had a stem cell transplant for acute lymphoblastic leukemia, so the T cells may come from the graft donor. The chain carries TRBV20-1 and TRBJ1-2; no reliable D call. CDR3 bases: TGCAGTGCCAGGAACTATGGCTACACCTTC. Protein sequence: CSARNYGYTF.